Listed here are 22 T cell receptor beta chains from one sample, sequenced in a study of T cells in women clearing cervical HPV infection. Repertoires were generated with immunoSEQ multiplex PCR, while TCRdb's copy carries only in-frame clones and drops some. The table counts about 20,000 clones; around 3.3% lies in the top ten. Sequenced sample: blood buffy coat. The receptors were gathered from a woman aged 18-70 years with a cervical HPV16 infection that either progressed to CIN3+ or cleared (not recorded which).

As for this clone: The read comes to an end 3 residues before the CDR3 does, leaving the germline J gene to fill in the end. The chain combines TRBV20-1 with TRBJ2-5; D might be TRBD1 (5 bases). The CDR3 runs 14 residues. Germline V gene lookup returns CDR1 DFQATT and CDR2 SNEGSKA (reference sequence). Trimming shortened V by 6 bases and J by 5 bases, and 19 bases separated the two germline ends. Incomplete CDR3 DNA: TGCAGTGCCCAATTCGGCCAGGGAATTGAGACC. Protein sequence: CSAQFGQGIET. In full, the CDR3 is CSAQFGQGIETQYF.

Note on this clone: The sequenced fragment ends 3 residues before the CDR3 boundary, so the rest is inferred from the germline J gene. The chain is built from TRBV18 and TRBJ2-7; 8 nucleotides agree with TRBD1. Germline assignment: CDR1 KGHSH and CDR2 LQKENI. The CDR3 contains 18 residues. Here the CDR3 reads CASTTRYTRKTGADEQYF. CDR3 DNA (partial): TGTGCAAGCACAACACGGTATACGAGAAAGACAGGGGCGGACGAG.

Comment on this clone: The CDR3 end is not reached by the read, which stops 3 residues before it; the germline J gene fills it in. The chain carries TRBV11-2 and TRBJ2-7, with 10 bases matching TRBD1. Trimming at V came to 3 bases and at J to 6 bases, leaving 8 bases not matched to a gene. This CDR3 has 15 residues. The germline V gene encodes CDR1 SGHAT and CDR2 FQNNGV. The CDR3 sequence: CASSFEVGTGVEQYF. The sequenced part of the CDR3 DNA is TGTGCCAGCAGCTTTGAAGTGGGGACAGGGGTCGAG.

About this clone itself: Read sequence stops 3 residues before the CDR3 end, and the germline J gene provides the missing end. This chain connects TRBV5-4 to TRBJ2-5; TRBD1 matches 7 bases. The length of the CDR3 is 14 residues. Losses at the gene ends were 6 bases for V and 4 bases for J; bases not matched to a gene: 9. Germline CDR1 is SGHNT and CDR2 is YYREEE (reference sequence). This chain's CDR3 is CASTLEGAGETQYF. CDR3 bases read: TGTGCCAGCACCCTCGAGGGGGCCGGAGAGACC.

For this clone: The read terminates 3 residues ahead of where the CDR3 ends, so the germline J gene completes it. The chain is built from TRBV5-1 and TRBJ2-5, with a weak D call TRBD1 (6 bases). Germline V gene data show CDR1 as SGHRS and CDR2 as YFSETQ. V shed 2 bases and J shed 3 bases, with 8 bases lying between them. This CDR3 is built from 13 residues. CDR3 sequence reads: CASSLQGKETQYF. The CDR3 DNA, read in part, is TGCGCCAGCAGCTTACAGGGAAAAGAGACC.

The part of the CDR3 DNA that was read is TGTGCCAGCTCACGGACGGGTCTACAATCGGGGGAAAAA. It yields the protein CASSRTGLQSGEK. The full-length CDR3 reads as CASSRTGLQSGEKLFF. V is TRBV18 and J is TRBJ1-4, with unresolved D. The sequenced fragment ends 3 residues before the CDR3 boundary, so the rest is inferred from the germline J gene. Trimming took 4 bases from V and 8 from J, leaving 20 bases between them. CDR3 length equals 16 residues. Per the germline V gene, CDR1 is KGHSH and CDR2 is LQKENI.

CDR3 DNA (partial): TGTGCCAGCAGCTTGTCAGATCTCGAG. This encodes CASSLSDLE. The full CDR3 protein is CASSLSDLEQYF. The gene calls are TRBV5-8 and TRBJ2-7; D call uncertain. The sequence runs out 3 residues before the end of the CDR3; the remainder is reconstructed from the germline J gene. Trimming took 1 base from V and 6 from J, leaving 8 bases between them. The CDR3 spans 12 residues. CDR1 is SGHTS and CDR2 is YDEGEE in the germline V gene.

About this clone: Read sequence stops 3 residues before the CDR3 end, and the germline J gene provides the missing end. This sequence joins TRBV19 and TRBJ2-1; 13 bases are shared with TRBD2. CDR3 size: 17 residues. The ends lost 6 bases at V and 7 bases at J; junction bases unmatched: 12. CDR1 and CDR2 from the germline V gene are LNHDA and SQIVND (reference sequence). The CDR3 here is CASRGTSGGALLNEQFF. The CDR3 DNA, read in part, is TGTGCCAGTAGGGGAACTAGCGGGGGGGCCTTGTTGAATGAG.

CDR3 DNA, as far as it was read: TGCGCCAGCAGCTTGGGACGGGGTGGGGATACG. Its protein is CASSLGRGGDT. From start to end, the CDR3 is CASSLGRGGDTQYF. This rearrangement joins TRBV5-1 to TRBJ2-3; tentative D call: TRBD2 (5 bases). From the germline J gene comes the end of the CDR3, since the read stops 3 residues before it. V dropped 0 bases and J dropped 6 bases, with 11 bases sitting between them. Germline CDR1 and CDR2: SGHRS and YFSETQ. The CDR3 spans 14 residues.

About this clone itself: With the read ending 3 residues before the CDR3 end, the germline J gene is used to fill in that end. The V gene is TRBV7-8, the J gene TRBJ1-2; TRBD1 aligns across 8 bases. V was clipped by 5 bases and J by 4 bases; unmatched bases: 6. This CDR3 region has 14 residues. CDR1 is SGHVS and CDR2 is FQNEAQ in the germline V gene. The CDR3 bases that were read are TGTGCCAGCAGCCCCCGGACAGGGATCTATGGC. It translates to CASSPRTGIYG. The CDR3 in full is CASSPRTGIYGYTF.

CDR3 region: CAWASGGASTDTQYF. Partial CDR3 DNA: TGTGCCTGGGCTAGCGGGGGGGCGAGCACAGATACG. The chain is built from TRBV30 and TRBJ2-3; TRBD2 matches 12 bases. The missing CDR3 end, 3 residues past where the read stops, is filled in from the germline J gene. Per the germline V gene, CDR1 is GTSNPN and CDR2 is SVGIG (reference sequence). Trimming at V came to 5 bases and at J to 0 bases, leaving 3 bases not matched to a gene. The CDR3 length is 15 residues.

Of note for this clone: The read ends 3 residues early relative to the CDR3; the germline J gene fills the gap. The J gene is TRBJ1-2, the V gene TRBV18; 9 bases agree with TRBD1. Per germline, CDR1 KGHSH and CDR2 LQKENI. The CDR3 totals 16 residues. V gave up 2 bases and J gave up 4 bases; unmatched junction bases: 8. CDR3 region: CASSPAPGQGFYGYTF. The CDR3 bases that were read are TGTGCCAGCTCACCAGCGCCGGGACAGGGTTTCTATGGC.

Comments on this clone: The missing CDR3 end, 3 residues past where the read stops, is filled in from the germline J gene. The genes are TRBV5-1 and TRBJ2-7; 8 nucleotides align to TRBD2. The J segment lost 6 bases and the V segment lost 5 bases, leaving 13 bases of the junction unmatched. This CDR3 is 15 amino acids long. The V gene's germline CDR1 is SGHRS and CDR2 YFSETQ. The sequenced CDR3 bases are TGCGCCAGCAGGTTTGGGACTAGAGATTCTTTCGAG. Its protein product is CASRFGTRDSFE. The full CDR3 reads CASRFGTRDSFEQYF.

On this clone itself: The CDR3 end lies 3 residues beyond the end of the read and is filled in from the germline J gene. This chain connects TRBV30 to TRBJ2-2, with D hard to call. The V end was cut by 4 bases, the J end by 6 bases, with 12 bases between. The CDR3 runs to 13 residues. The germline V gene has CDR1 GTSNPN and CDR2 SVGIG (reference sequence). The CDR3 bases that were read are TGTGCCTGGAATCTAATGGCGGCCGGGGAG. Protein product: CAWNLMAAGE. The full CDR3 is CAWNLMAAGELFF.

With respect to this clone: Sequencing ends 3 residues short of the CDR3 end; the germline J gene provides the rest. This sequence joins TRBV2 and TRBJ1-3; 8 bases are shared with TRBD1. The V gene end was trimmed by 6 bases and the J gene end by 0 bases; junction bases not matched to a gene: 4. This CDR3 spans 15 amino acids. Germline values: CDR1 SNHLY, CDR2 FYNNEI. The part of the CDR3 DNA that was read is TGTGCCAGCAGGACAGGGGTCAGCTCTGGAAACACC. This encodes CASRTGVSSGNT. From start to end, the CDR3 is CASRTGVSSGNTIYF.

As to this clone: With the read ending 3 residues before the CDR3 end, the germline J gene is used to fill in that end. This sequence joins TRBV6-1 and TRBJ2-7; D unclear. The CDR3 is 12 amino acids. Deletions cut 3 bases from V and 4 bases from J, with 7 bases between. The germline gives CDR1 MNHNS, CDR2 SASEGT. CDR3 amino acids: CASSDQDYEQYF. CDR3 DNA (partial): TGTGCCAGCAGTGACCAGGATTACGAG.

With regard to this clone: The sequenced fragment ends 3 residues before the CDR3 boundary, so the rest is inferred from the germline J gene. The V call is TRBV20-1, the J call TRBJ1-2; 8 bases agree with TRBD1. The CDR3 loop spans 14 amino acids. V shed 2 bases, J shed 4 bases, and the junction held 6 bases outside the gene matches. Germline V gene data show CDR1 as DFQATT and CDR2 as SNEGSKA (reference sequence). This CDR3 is CSARPGQASYGYTF. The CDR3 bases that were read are TGCAGTGCTAGACCGGGACAGGCTTCCTATGGC.

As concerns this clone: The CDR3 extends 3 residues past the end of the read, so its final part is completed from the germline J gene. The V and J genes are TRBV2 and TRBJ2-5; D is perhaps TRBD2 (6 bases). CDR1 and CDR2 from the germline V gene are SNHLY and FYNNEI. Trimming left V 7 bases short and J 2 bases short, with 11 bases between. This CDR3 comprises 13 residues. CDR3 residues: CASTWGLQETQYF. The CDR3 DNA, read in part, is TGTGCCAGCACCTGGGGACTTCAAGAGACC.

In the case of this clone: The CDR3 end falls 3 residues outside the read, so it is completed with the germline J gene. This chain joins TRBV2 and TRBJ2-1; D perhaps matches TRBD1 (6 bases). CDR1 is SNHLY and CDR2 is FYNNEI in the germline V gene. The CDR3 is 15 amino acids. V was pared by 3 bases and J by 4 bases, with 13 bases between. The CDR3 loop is CASSDPGQPYNEQFF. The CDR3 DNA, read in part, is TGTGCCAGCAGTGACCCCGGACAGCCTTACAATGAG.

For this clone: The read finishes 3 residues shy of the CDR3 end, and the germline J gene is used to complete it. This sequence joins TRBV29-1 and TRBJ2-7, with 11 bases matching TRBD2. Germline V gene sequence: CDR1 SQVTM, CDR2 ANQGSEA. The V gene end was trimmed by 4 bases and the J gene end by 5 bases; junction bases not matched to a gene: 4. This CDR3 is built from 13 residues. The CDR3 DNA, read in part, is TGCAGCGTTGGGTCTAGCGGGGGGAACGAG. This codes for CSVGSSGGNE. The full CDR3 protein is CSVGSSGGNEQYF.

Partial CDR3 DNA: TGTGCCAGCAGTTATGCAGGGTATGGC. Protein sequence: CASSYAGYG. The entire CDR3 protein reads CASSYAGYGYTF. The chain carries TRBV6-2 or TRBV6-3 and TRBJ1-2; D possibly corresponds to TRBD1 (5 bases). With the read ending 3 residues before the CDR3 end, the germline J gene is used to fill in that end. The V gene lost 3 bases and the J gene lost 5 bases, with 7 bases spanning the gap. CDR1 and CDR2 from the germline V gene are MNHEY and SVGEGT. The length of the CDR3 is 12 residues.

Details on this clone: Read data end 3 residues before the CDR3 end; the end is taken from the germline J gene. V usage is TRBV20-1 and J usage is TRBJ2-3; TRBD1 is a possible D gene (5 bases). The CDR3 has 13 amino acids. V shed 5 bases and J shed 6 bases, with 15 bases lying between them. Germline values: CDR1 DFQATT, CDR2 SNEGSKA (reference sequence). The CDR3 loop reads CSALELGRDTQYF. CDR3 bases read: TGCAGTGCTCTAGAGTTGGGGCGGGATACG.